This T cell receptor beta chain stems from a study of CD8 T cells in ankylosing spondylitis. General study findings and limits: Some motif variants had been reported before (in reactive arthritis synovial fluid and blood). According to the report, clones linked to the disease were significantly enriched in matched synovial fluid samples taken from ankylosing spondylitis patients. The authors found the disease-linked clones to be CD8+ and relatively rare in peripheral blood.

This clonotype was found a few times. What it binds is unknown. It was by quantitative 5'-RACE with molecular barcodes that TCR beta libraries were made. MiXCR, run by TCRdb on the 5' RACE reads, gives a single entry per CDR3 protein. This table holds under 200,000 distinct CDR3 sequences, 9.8% found once. Material for sequencing was blood, either unsorted or a sorted T cell fraction (not recorded which). The origin of this receptor is a female donor with ankylosing spondylitis or in good health (not recorded which).

The CDR3 nucleotides are TGTGCCAGCAGTTTCCCCGGGAGCACTGAAGCTTTCTTT. It codes for CASSFPGSTEAFF. The chain combines TRBV27 with TRBJ1-1; D unresolved. Germline assignment: CDR1 MNHEY and CDR2 SMNVEV (reference sequence). The CDR3 consists of 13 residues. Trimming removed 3 bases at V and 4 bases at J, with 9 bases between.